The 27 T cell receptor beta chains reported below all come from one sample, sequenced in a study of shared clonotypes between healthy human individuals. Sequencing was performed with immunoSEQ multiplex PCR; in TCRdb, only in-frame clones are kept and a portion is missing. The sample lists about 960,000 clones; approximately 80% were seen once. Sequencing input: memory CD4+ T cells sorted from blood. Stated subset: CD45RA-negative fraction. The receptors come from a man aged 18-30 years in good health.

The rearrangement links TRBV5-6 to TRBJ2-7; 9 bases line up with TRBD1. Trimming took 0 bases from V and 2 from J; bases not matched to a gene: 3. Germline V gene lookup returns CDR1 SGHDT and CDR2 YYEEEE. This CDR3 has 15 residues. In DNA, the CDR3 is TGTGCCAGCAGCTTGGTCGGGACAGGGCCCTACGAGCAGTACTTC. This codes for CASSLVGTGPYEQYF. The entire variable domain, with the rest obtained from reference TRBV5-6 and TRBJ2-7, is as follows: DAGVTQSPTHLIKTRGQQVTLRCSPKSGHDTVSWYQQALGQGPQFIFQYYEEEERQRGNFPDRFSGHQFPNYSSELNVNALLLGDSALYLCASSLVGTGPYEQYFGPGTRLTVT.

This chain joins TRBV6-6 and TRBJ1-1; D is undetermined. This CDR3 comprises 14 residues. Germline assignment: CDR1 MNHNY and CDR2 SVGAGI (reference sequence). Trimming took 5 bases from V and 0 from J, leaving 10 bases between them. In DNA, the CDR3 is TGTGCCAGCAGTATCAAAGAGTTGAACACTGAAGCTTTCTTT. It translates to CASSIKELNTEAFF.

The J gene is TRBJ2-7, the V gene TRBV6-4; D remains ambiguous. The V end lost 0 bases, the J end lost 3 bases, and 12 bases lay between the germline ends. CDR1 is MRHNA, CDR2 SNTAGT, per germline. There are 15 residues in the CDR3. CDR3 protein: CASSDSGMHNYEQYF. DNA for the CDR3: TGTGCCAGCAGTGACTCTGGAATGCACAACTACGAGCAGTACTTC.

This rearrangement joins TRBV2 to TRBJ1-2, with D perhaps matching TRBD1 (6 bases). Per germline, CDR1 SNHLY and CDR2 FYNNEI. V was cut by 6 bases and J by 0 bases, with 14 bases left in between. The CDR3 extends over 15 amino acids. The CDR3 bases are TGTGCCAGCAGCCTTCAGGGGTCGCCTAACTATGGCTACACCTTC. Its protein is CASSLQGSPNYGYTF.

A few counts support this clone. The J gene is TRBJ2-7, the V gene TRBV5-4; D remains unclear. The CDR3 extends over 14 amino acids. V lost 3 bases to trimming and J lost 6 bases, with 16 bases between them. Germline assignment: CDR1 SGHNT and CDR2 YYREEE (reference sequence). In nucleotides, the CDR3 is TGTGCCAGCAGCTCTGGGGTGCAACCCGGCGAGCAGTACTTC. Translation gives CASSSGVQPGEQYF.

The V call is TRBV9, the J call TRBJ1-1; D not certain. Germline V gene lookup returns CDR1 SGDLS and CDR2 YYNGEE. This CDR3 region has 15 residues. V was shortened by 6 bases and J by 4 bases, with 19 bases between the two germline ends. The CDR3 coding sequence is TGTGCCAGCATCCCCGCTGCGGGCGACGGCACTGAAGCTTTCTTT. Translating gives CASIPAAGDGTEAFF.

This chain links TRBV10-2 with TRBJ2-3; D unresolved. This CDR3 region has 13 residues. The V gene lost 6 bases and the J gene lost 0 bases, with 7 bases spanning the gap. The germline gives CDR1 WSHSY, CDR2 SAAADI. In nucleotides, the CDR3 is TGCGCCAGCAGGGAGATTAGCACAGATACGCAGTATTTT. It specifies CASREISTDTQYF.

Here the CDR3 DNA reads TGTGCCAGCAGCTTGGAACTAGCGACCAGCTCCCTCGAGCAGTACTTC. Encoded protein: CASSLELATSSLEQYF. This chain uses TRBV5-6 with TRBJ2-7; TRBD2 matches 7 bases. Germline lookup yields CDR1 SGHDT and CDR2 YYEEEE. The CDR3 runs 16 residues. J was trimmed by 6 bases and V by 0 bases; bases with no gene match: 12.

This rearrangement joins TRBV7-3 to TRBJ2-1; the match to TRBD2 covers 14 bases. This CDR3 has 19 residues. V trimming: 1 base; J trimming: 6 bases; junction bases outside the gene matches: 11. In germline, CDR1 is SGHTA, CDR2 FQGTGA. The CDR3 sequence: CASSLNPRTSGGIGNEQFF. CDR3 coding DNA: TGTGCCAGCAGCTTAAATCCAAGGACTAGCGGGGGGATTGGCAATGAGCAGTTCTTC.

The V and J genes are TRBV19 and TRBJ2-5, with 9 positions matching TRBD2. The V and J ends lost 3 bases and 5 bases, in that order; junction bases with no gene match: 7. CDR3 length: 15 residues. The germline V gene has CDR1 LNHDA and CDR2 SQIVND (reference sequence). CDR3: CASSILAGERETQYF. Written as DNA, the CDR3 is TGTGCCAGTAGTATCTTAGCGGGGGAGCGGGAGACCCAGTACTTC.

The chain uses TRBV29-1 and TRBJ2-1; TRBD2 matches 7 bases. Trimming cost V 1 base and J 12 bases; bases outside gene matches: 12. From germline, CDR1 is SQVTM and CDR2 ANQGSEA. This CDR3 comprises 14 residues. The CDR3 region is CSVEGPTRESWQFF. CDR3 coding DNA: TGCAGCGTTGAAGGGCCAACGCGGGAGTCCTGGCAGTTCTTC.

This clone was observed a single time. The same CDR3 is also encoded by other DNA sequences in this sample. V gene TRBV5-6 combines with J gene TRBJ2-1; 12 bases match TRBD2. CDR1 is SGHDT and CDR2 is YYEEEE in the germline V gene. V lost 2 bases and J lost 3; bases outside the gene matches: 0. The CDR3 spans 15 residues. For the CDR3, the DNA is TGTGCCAGCAGCTTACTAGCGGGAGGCTACAATGAGCAGTTCTTC. Protein product: CASSLLAGGYNEQFF.

As for this clone: The same CDR3 is also encoded by other DNA sequences in this sample. The J gene is TRBJ1-6, the V gene TRBV27; D may be TRBD1 (5 bases). Trimming left V 3 bases short and J 9 bases short, with 9 bases between. Germline V gene data show CDR1 as MNHEY and CDR2 as SMNVEV (reference sequence). This CDR3 spans 13 amino acids. CDR3 sequence: CASSFGGSSPLHF. For the CDR3, the DNA is TGTGCCAGCAGTTTCGGGGGTAGTTCACCCCTCCACTTT.

The genes are TRBV6-1 and TRBJ2-7; the D gene is possibly TRBD2 (6 bases). Germline assignment: CDR1 MNHNS and CDR2 SASEGT. CDR3 size: 13 residues. Trimming shortened V by 11 bases and J by 7 bases, and 21 bases separated the two germline ends. The DNA of the CDR3 is TGTGCCCGACCGGGGGTCCGTAGAGGGGAGCAGTACTTC. It codes for CARPGVRRGEQYF.

The V and J genes are TRBV4-1 and TRBJ2-1, with D tentatively TRBD2 (6 bases). Germline V gene data show CDR1 as MGHRA and CDR2 as YSYEKL. This CDR3 is built from 15 residues. Trimming took off 4 bases at V and 2 bases at J, with 12 bases between the two ends. CDR3 DNA sequence: TGCGCCAGCAGCCCTCTAGCGAGAACCTACAATGAGCAGTTCTTC. As protein: CASSPLARTYNEQFF.

In nucleotides, the CDR3 is TGTGCCAGTAACTCAGGGAACGGAAACACTGAAGCTTTCTTT. Translation gives CASNSGNGNTEAFF. The chain joins TRBV19 to TRBJ1-1, with D tentatively TRBD1 (5 bases). This CDR3 spans 14 amino acids. Between the trimmed V and J ends, which lost 7 bases and 2 bases, there was a span of 14 bases. Germline loops: CDR1 LNHDA, CDR2 SQIVND (reference sequence).

CDR3 protein: CASSESATGGIKETQYF. CDR3 DNA: TGCGCCAGCAGTGAGTCCGCGACAGGGGGAATAAAAGAGACCCAGTACTTC. V usage is TRBV10-1 and J usage is TRBJ2-5; TRBD1 matches 9 bases. V lost 0 bases and J lost 3; bases outside the gene matches: 8. The CDR3 totals 17 residues. CDR1 WNHNN and CDR2 SYGVQD come from the germline V gene (reference sequence).

A word on this clone: Other DNA sequences in the same sample also yield this CDR3. The chain links TRBV11-2 to TRBJ2-3; 10 bases line up with TRBD1. V lost 5 bases to trimming and J lost 4 bases; unmatched junction nucleotides: 3. CDR1 SGHAT and CDR2 FQNNGV come from the germline V gene. CDR3 length: 14 residues. CDR3: CASSPGTGADTQYF. For the CDR3, the DNA is TGTGCCAGCAGCCCAGGGACAGGGGCAGATACGCAGTATTTT.

V gene TRBV11-3 combines with J gene TRBJ2-5; D unresolved. Germline V CDR1 and CDR2: SGHNT, YENEEA. The CDR3 is 16 amino acids. Trimming pared 5 bases from V and 5 bases from J, leaving 21 bases between. The CDR3 DNA sequence: TGTGCCAGCAGCCGGCTCCAAGGATGCATCGTGGAGACCCAGTACTTC. Translated: CASSRLQGCIVETQYF.

The V gene is TRBV30, the J gene TRBJ2-2; possibly TRBD2 for D (6 bases). V lost 4 bases and J 4 bases, leaving 10 bases between the germline ends. This CDR3 region has 13 residues. CDR1 and CDR2 (germline): GTSNPN, SVGIG (reference sequence). CDR3 loop: CAWTGRFTGELFF. The CDR3 DNA reads as TGTGCCTGGACCGGGAGATTCACCGGGGAGCTGTTTTTT.

The J gene is TRBJ2-4, the V gene TRBV18; 8 bases agree with TRBD1. The CDR3 extends over 16 amino acids. Germline CDR1 is KGHSH and CDR2 is LQKENI. Trimming cost V 3 bases and J 0 bases; bases outside gene matches: 4. In DNA form, the CDR3 reads TGTGCCAGCTCACCGACAGGGGTTCAAGCCAAAAACATTCAGTACTTC. Its translation is CASSPTGVQAKNIQYF.

The chain combines TRBV11-2 with TRBJ2-4; tentative D call: TRBD1 (7 bases). The V and J ends lost 1 base and 7 bases respectively, with 11 bases between them. Germline V gene data show CDR1 as SGHAT and CDR2 as FQNNGV. This CDR3 contains 14 residues. CDR3 in amino acids: CASSLAAGGNIQYF. The CDR3 region has the DNA TGTGCCAGCAGCTTAGCAGCAGGGGGGAACATTCAGTACTTC.

This clone was observed a handful of times. The V gene is TRBV7-9, the J gene TRBJ1-1; 8 bases agree with TRBD1. Germline V gives CDR1 SEHNR, CDR2 FQNEAQ (reference sequence). This CDR3 has 15 amino acids. With V trimmed by 6 bases and J by 4 bases, 10 bases remained unmatched. The CDR3 nucleotides read TGTGCCAGCAGAGAGACAGGGGCCGCGGGCACTGAAGCTTTCTTT. It translates to CASRETGAAGTEAFF.

CDR3 coding DNA: TGTGCCAGCAGCCCTGGGGGCAGCACGGGTAGGGATACGCAGTATTTT. Translating gives CASSPGGSTGRDTQYF. The chain is built from TRBV7-3 and TRBJ2-3; D possibly corresponds to TRBD1 (6 bases). The CDR3 contains 16 residues. V lost 5 bases and J lost 6, with 21 bases in between. CDR1 SGHTA and CDR2 FQGTGA come from the germline V gene.

DNA of the CDR3: TGCAGCGGGGGACAGGGAAACACTGAAGCTTTCTTT. Its translation is CSGGQGNTEAFF. V and J are TRBV29-1 and TRBJ1-1; 9 nucleotides match TRBD1. The CDR3 runs to 12 residues. The germline V gene has CDR1 SQVTM and CDR2 ANQGSEA. V gave up 7 bases and J gave up 2 bases; unmatched junction bases: 2. Full variable domain (outside the CDR3, taken from reference TRBV29-1 and TRBJ1-1): SAVISQKPSRDICQRGTSLTIQCQVDSQVTMMFWYRQQPGQSLTLIATANQGSEATYESGFVIDKFPISRPNLTFSTLTVSNMSPEDSSIYLCSGGQGNTEAFFGQGTRLTVV.

The CDR3 nucleotides read TGTGCCAGCAGTTTTGGACAAGATTACCAAGAGACCCAGTACTTC. Translating gives CASSFGQDYQETQYF. This rearrangement joins TRBV6-6 to TRBJ2-5; D is possibly TRBD1 (5 bases). Germline V gene lookup returns CDR1 MNHNY and CDR2 SVGAGI (reference sequence). This CDR3 contains 15 residues. V was cut by 4 bases and J by 0 bases, with 12 bases left in between.

This chain connects TRBV11-2 to TRBJ1-2; TRBD1 matches 8 bases. The CDR3 contains 15 residues. Germline V lookup: CDR1 SGHAT, CDR2 FQNNGV. With 0 bases clipped from V and 8 bases from J, the junction kept 8 bases outside the gene matches. The CDR3 DNA is TGTGCCAGCAGCTTAGATCTCACAGGGGGAGGAGGCTACACCTTC. It translates to CASSLDLTGGGGYTF.